This entry features one T cell receptor beta chain sequence. The sample originates from a study of control samples from healthy donors and cancer patients. In germline, CDR1 is KGHSH, CDR2 LQKENI. This CDR3 is built from 15 residues. V was pared by 6 bases and J by 4 bases, with 8 bases of the junction left unmatched. Clones were read by immunoSEQ multiplex PCR, and TCRdb kept only the in-frame ones, dropping some. The sample yields 95,000 to 150,000 clones, just over 90% seen once. The receptor was derived from a woman aged 18-29 years in good health. Sequenced sample: blood. The chain is built from TRBV18 and TRBJ2-1, with 8 bases lining up with TRBD1. CDR3 loop: CASSPDRVRYNEQFF. CDR3 bases: TGTGCCAGCTCCCCGGACAGGGTGAGGTACAATGAGCAGTTCTTC.